This TCR beta chain derives from a study of blood T cell repertoires in COVID-19. Across the study: In each case, the material was cDNA or gDNA derived from T cells, B-cell-depleted T cells, or PBMCs.

TCRdb keeps only in-frame clones here, not all; method: immunoSEQ multiplex PCR. The sample holds approximately 380,000 clones, approximately 91% seen once. Trimming cost V 6 bases and J 1 base; bases outside gene matches: 12. Germline-derived CDR1 and CDR2 are SGHRS and YFSETQ. The length of the CDR3 is 16 residues. This receptor was identified in a woman aged 35 to 49 who had been exposed to COVID-19. The chain has TRBV5-1 and TRBJ1-1, with TRBD1 matching 7 bases. Sequences were obtained from PBMCs or T cells enriched from blood (not recorded which). CDR3 sequence (DNA): TGCGCCAGCACCCCAACCCCGGGACAGACGAACACTGAAGCTTTCTTT. This encodes CASTPTPGQTNTEAFF. The complete variable domain, with remaining parts taken from reference TRBV5-1 and TRBJ1-1, reads KAGVTQTPRYLIKTRGQQVTLSCSPISGHRSVSWYQQTPGQGLQFLFEYFSETQRNKGNFPGRFSGRQFSNSRSEMNVSTLELGDSALYLCASTPTPGQTNTEAFFGQGTRLTVV.